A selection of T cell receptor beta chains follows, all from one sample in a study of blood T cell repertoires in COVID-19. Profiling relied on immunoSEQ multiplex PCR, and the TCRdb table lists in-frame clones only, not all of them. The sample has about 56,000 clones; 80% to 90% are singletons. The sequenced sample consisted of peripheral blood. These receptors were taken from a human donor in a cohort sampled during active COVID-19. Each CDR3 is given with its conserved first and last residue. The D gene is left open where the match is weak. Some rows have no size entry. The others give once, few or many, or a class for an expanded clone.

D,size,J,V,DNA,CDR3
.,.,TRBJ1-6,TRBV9,TGTGCCAGCAGCGTTCAGGGTAATTCACCCCTCCACTTT,CASSVQGNSPLHF
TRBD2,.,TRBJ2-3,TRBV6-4,TGTGCCAGCCCCCCTAGCGGGGGGGTGGCAGATACGCAGTATTTT,CASPPSGGVADTQYF
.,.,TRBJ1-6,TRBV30,TGTGCCTGGAGTTATAGACAGACCCCGATCTATAATTCACCCCTCCACTTT,CAWSYRQTPIYNSPLHF
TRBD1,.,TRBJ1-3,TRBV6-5,TGTGCCAGCAGTTACTCGGGACAGGGGGTTAACACCATATATTTT,CASSYSGQGVNTIYF
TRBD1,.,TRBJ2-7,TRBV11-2,TGTGCCAGCAGCATGCGACAGGGCGACGAGCAGTACTTC,CASSMRQGDEQYF
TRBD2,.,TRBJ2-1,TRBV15,TGTGCCACCAGCAGAGAGCGGGGGAATGAGCAGTTCTTC,CATSRERGNEQFF
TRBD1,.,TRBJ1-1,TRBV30,TGTGCCTGGACCGCGGGACAGTGGAACACTGAAGCTTTCTTT,CAWTAGQWNTEAFF
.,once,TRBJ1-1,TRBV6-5,TGTGCCAGCAGTTACTCAACAGCAGGGGCGGGCACTGAAGCTTTCTTT,CASSYSTAGAGTEAFF
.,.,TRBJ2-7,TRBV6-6,TGTGCCAGCAGTCGCCACCGATCCCTTACATTGTCGTACGAGCAGTACTTC,CASSRHRSLTLSYEQYF
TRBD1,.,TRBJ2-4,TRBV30,TGTGCCTGGAGGAAGGGGGCAAACATTCAGTACTTC,CAWRKGANIQYF
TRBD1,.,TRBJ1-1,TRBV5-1,TGCGCCAGCAGCTTTGGGACAGGCGGAAACTCTGAAGCTTTCTTT,CASSFGTGGNSEAFF
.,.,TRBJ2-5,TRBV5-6,TGTGCCAGCAGCCAAATATTCTTTGAGGCTTCACAAGAGACCCAGTACTTC,CASSQIFFEASQETQYF
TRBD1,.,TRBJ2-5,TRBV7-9,TGTGCCAGCAGCACCGCTTCCTTGACAGGGCTTCAAGAGACCCAGAACTTC,CASSTASLTGLQETQNF
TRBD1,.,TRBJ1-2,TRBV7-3,TGTGCCAGCAGCGCGACAGGGACGGATGGCTACACCTTC,CASSATGTDGYTF
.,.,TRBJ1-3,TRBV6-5,TGTGCCAGCAGTTCGACAGGAAACACCATATATTTT,CASSSTGNTIYF
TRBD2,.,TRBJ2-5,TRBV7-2,TGTGCCAGCAGCACCCGACTAGCCGTTGGGGAGACCCAGTACTTC,CASSTRLAVGETQYF
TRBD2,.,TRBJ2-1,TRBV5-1,TGCGCCAGCAGCTTAACTAGCGGGACCTACAATGAGCAGTTCTTC,CASSLTSGTYNEQFF
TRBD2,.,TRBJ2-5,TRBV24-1,TGTGCCACCAGTGATTTGCGCGGACTAGCGGGGGGTCAAGAGACCCAGTACTTC,CATSDLRGLAGGQETQYF
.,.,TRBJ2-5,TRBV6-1,TGTGCCAGCAGTGAACAGGTGGTTGTTGGGACCCAGTACTTC,CASSEQVVVGTQYF
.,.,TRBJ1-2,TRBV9,TGTGCCAGCAGCGTAGCAGGGGCACGGGGCTACACCTTC,CASSVAGARGYTF
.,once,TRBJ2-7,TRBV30,TGTGCCTGGAGTGATGGAGGGGCCTCCTACGAGCAGTACTTC,CAWSDGGASYEQYF
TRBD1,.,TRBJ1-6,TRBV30,TGTGCCTGGGGGACAGGGTTGCGGTCACCCCTCCACTTT,CAWGTGLRSPLHF
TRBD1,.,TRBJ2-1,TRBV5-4,TGTGCCAGCAGCTTTGGTTCGTTCGCCGGGACAGGCAATGAGCAGTTCTTC,CASSFGSFAGTGNEQFF
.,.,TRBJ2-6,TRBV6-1,TGTGCCAGCAGTGAAGGGACAGCTGGGGCCAACGTCCTGACTTTC,CASSEGTAGANVLTF
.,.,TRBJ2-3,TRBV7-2,TGTGCCAGCAGCTTAGAACGGGGTTGGGCTACGCAGTATTTT,CASSLERGWATQYF
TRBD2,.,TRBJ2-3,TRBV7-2,TGTGCCAGCAGCTTAGCCGGGACTAGCGGTCCAGATACGCAGTATTTT,CASSLAGTSGPDTQYF
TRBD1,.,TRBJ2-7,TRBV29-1,TGCAGCGTTGTCGGCTGGGACAGGAGCTACGAGCAGTACTTC,CSVVGWDRSYEQYF
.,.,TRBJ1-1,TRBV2,TGTGCCAGCAGTGAGGGAGGACAAAGGGGTTTCTTT,CASSEGGQRGFF
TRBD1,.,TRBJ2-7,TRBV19,TGTGCCAGTAGTATCGTGAGGGGACAGGGGTACGAGCAGTACTTC,CASSIVRGQGYEQYF
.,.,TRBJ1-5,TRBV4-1,TGCGCCAGCAGCCAAGATGGGGGGTTTGGCAATCAGCCCCAGCATTTT,CASSQDGGFGNQPQHF
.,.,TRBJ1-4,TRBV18,TGTGCCAGCTCACCGCAGGAAGGGGCAACTAATGAAAAACTGTTTTTT,CASSPQEGATNEKLFF
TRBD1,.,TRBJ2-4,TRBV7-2,TGTGCCAGCAGCTTCGGGACAGGGGGCACAAACATTCAGTACTTC,CASSFGTGGTNIQYF
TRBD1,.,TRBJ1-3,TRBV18,TGTGCCAGCTCACCACGACAGGGTCCCTCTGGAAACACCATATATTTT,CASSPRQGPSGNTIYF
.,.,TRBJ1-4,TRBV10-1,TGCGCCAGCAGTTCGGACTCTGCGAAGGAAAAACTGTTTTTT,CASSSDSAKEKLFF
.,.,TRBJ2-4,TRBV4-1,TGCGCCAGCAGCCAACTAGGGGGTAGGGACATTCAGTACTTC,CASSQLGGRDIQYF
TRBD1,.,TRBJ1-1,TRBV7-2,TGTGCCAGCAGCTTAGCGGACAGGGGAAACACTGAAGCTTTCTTT,CASSLADRGNTEAFF
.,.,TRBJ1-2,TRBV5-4,TGTGCCAGCAGCTTGGCCTTGGGCAGGGTTGGCTACACCTTC,CASSLALGRVGYTF
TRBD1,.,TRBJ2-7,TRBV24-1,TGTGCCACCAGTGACCGATGGACAGGGGGCGACGAGCAGTACTTC,CATSDRWTGGDEQYF
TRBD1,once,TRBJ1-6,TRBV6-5,TGTGCCAGCAGTTACAGTGGGACAGGGGGATCACCCCTCCACTTT,CASSYSGTGGSPLHF
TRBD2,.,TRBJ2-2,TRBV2,TGTGCCAGCAGTGAACTCAGCGGGGGCACCGGGGAGCTGTTTTTT,CASSELSGGTGELFF